The clone carrying this T cell receptor (beta chain) was picked up many times. The sample originates from a study of T cells in Graves' hyperthyroidism and ophthalmopathy. The germline CDR1 and CDR2 sequences are SGDLS and YYNGEE. This CDR3 contains 16 residues. V gave up 3 bases and J gave up 5 bases; unmatched junction bases: 9. TCR beta CDR3 regions were amplified from RNA. When the TCR CDR3 underwent first-round RT-PCR, the HTBI primer set was used. TCRdb used MiXCR to reprocess the multiplex PCR reads, holding one entry per CDR3 protein. The sample has 550,000 to 600,000 distinct CDR3 sequences; approximately 15% are singletons.

V is TRBV9 and J is TRBJ1-5; TRBD1 agrees at 9 bases. The sequencing input was blood. This receptor was identified in a woman under 30 with Graves' ophthalmopathy. Here the CDR3 reads CASSAPTGGRDQPQHF. The DNA for the CDR3 is TGTGCCAGCAGCGCACCGACAGGGGGACGGGATCAGCCCCAGCATTTT.